Listed below are T cell receptor beta chains from one sample, sequenced in a study of T cell changes during pregnancy in multiple sclerosis. Measured with immunoSEQ multiplex PCR; TCRdb has only the in-frame clones, and not every one. The data show about 86,000 clones, with roughly 90% seen just once and 1.5% to 2% held by the top ten. The material sequenced was peripheral blood, taken in the first trimester of pregnancy. Every receptor here comes from a female donor in good health, enrolled as a control in a pregnancy study. CDR3s include the opening cysteine and the closing phenylalanine or tryptophan. Fields, in order: CDR3 protein, CDR3 DNA, D gene, clone size, V gene, J gene, CDR3 length. D genes are given only for firm matches. Some rows have no size entry. The others give once, few or many, or a class for an expanded clone.

CDR3 protein: CASNFSPGDEQYF
CDR3 DNA: TGTGCCAGCAACTTCAGCCCCGGAGACGAGCAGTACTTC
D gene: -
clone size: -
V gene: TRBV7-9
J gene: TRBJ2-7
CDR3 length: 13

CDR3 protein: CASSRGQGYGYTF
CDR3 DNA: TGTGCCAGCAGTAGGGGACAAGGCTATGGCTACACCTTC
D gene: -
clone size: -
V gene: TRBV27
J gene: TRBJ1-2
CDR3 length: 13

CDR3 protein: CASSSGLATDTQYF
CDR3 DNA: TGTGCCAGCAGCTCCGGACTAGCCACAGATACGCAGTATTTT
D gene: TRBD2
clone size: -
V gene: TRBV7-8
J gene: TRBJ2-3
CDR3 length: 14

CDR3 protein: CVSSIVSQGMNQPQHF
CDR3 DNA: TGTGTCAGTAGTATAGTCTCGCAGGGAATGAATCAGCCCCAGCATTTT
D gene: -
clone size: -
V gene: TRBV19
J gene: TRBJ1-5
CDR3 length: 16

CDR3 protein: CASSLAGTPIEAFF
CDR3 DNA: TGCGCCAGCAGCTTGGCCGGGACACCCATCGAAGCTTTCTTT
D gene: -
clone size: -
V gene: TRBV5-1
J gene: TRBJ1-1
CDR3 length: 14

CDR3 protein: CAISEPSGGTNEQFF
CDR3 DNA: TGTGCCATCAGTGAGCCCAGCGGGGGGACGAATGAGCAGTTCTTC
D gene: TRBD2
clone size: few
V gene: TRBV10-3
J gene: TRBJ2-1
CDR3 length: 15

CDR3 protein: CASSEVVSRDTEAFF
CDR3 DNA: TGTGCCAGCAGTGAAGTGGTTTCGAGGGACACTGAAGCTTTCTTT
D gene: -
clone size: -
V gene: TRBV6-1
J gene: TRBJ1-1
CDR3 length: 15

CDR3 protein: CASSLNAGDRGQETQYF
CDR3 DNA: TGTGCCAGCAGTTTAAATGCGGGAGACAGGGGACAGGAGACCCAGTACTTC
D gene: -
clone size: -
V gene: TRBV27
J gene: TRBJ2-5
CDR3 length: 17

CDR3 protein: CASSAHRGGGQPQHF
CDR3 DNA: TGTGCCAGCAGTGCCCACAGGGGGGGAGGTCAGCCCCAGCATTTT
D gene: TRBD1
clone size: -
V gene: TRBV2
J gene: TRBJ1-5
CDR3 length: 15

CDR3 protein: CASGQGRSYNEQFF
CDR3 DNA: TGTGCCAGCGGACAGGGGAGGTCCTACAATGAGCAGTTCTTC
D gene: TRBD1
clone size: -
V gene: TRBV6-6
J gene: TRBJ2-1
CDR3 length: 14

CDR3 protein: CASSESLAKNIQYF
CDR3 DNA: TGTGCCAGCAGTGAAAGCTTAGCCAAAAACATTCAGTACTTC
D gene: -
clone size: -
V gene: TRBV6-1
J gene: TRBJ2-4
CDR3 length: 14

CDR3 protein: CASSLIPGAYNEQFF
CDR3 DNA: TGTGCCAGCAGCTTAATCCCGGGGGCCTACAATGAGCAGTTCTTC
D gene: -
clone size: once
V gene: TRBV11-1
J gene: TRBJ2-1
CDR3 length: 15

CDR3 protein: CASRQLISSYEQYF
CDR3 DNA: TGTGCCAGCAGACAGCTCATAAGCTCCTACGAGCAGTACTTC
D gene: -
clone size: -
V gene: TRBV28
J gene: TRBJ2-7
CDR3 length: 14

CDR3 protein: CASSQEGASGGLYEQYF
CDR3 DNA: TGTGCCAGCAGCCAAGAAGGAGCTAGCGGGGGGCTCTACGAGCAGTACTTC
D gene: TRBD2
clone size: -
V gene: TRBV4-2
J gene: TRBJ2-7
CDR3 length: 17

CDR3 protein: CASSSSSTSNTEAFF
CDR3 DNA: TGTGCCAGCAGCTCGTCCAGTACATCCAACACTGAAGCTTTCTTT
D gene: -
clone size: -
V gene: TRBV7-3
J gene: TRBJ1-1
CDR3 length: 15

CDR3 protein: CASLSQSRDSNYGYTF
CDR3 DNA: TGTGCCTCCCTGTCCCAATCTCGGGACAGTAACTATGGCTACACCTTC
D gene: TRBD1
clone size: -
V gene: TRBV6-4
J gene: TRBJ1-2
CDR3 length: 16

CDR3 protein: CASSGGESSYNEQFF
CDR3 DNA: TGCGCCAGCAGCGGCGGGGAAAGCTCCTACAATGAGCAGTTCTTC
D gene: -
clone size: -
V gene: TRBV5-1
J gene: TRBJ2-1
CDR3 length: 15

CDR3 protein: CASSPREVPYGYTF
CDR3 DNA: TGTGCCAGCTCACCGAGGGAAGTCCCCTATGGCTACACCTTC
D gene: -
clone size: -
V gene: TRBV18
J gene: TRBJ1-2
CDR3 length: 14

CDR3 protein: CASSFRISYEQYF
CDR3 DNA: TGTGCCAGCAGCTTCCGTATCTCCTACGAGCAGTACTTC
D gene: -
clone size: -
V gene: TRBV11-1
J gene: TRBJ2-7
CDR3 length: 13

CDR3 protein: CASSTGGRGYTQYF
CDR3 DNA: TGTGCCAGCAGCACCGGTGGGCGGGGCTATACGCAGTATTTT
D gene: -
clone size: -
V gene: TRBV7-9
J gene: TRBJ2-3
CDR3 length: 14

CDR3 protein: CASSQDGQVQETQYF
CDR3 DNA: TGCGCCAGCAGCCAAGATGGGCAAGTCCAAGAGACCCAGTACTTC
D gene: -
clone size: -
V gene: TRBV4-3
J gene: TRBJ2-5
CDR3 length: 15

CDR3 protein: CASRALAGGLDEQFF
CDR3 DNA: TGTGCCAGCAGGGCTCTAGCGGGGGGGCTAGATGAGCAGTTCTTC
D gene: TRBD2
clone size: -
V gene: TRBV2
J gene: TRBJ2-1
CDR3 length: 15

CDR3 protein: CASSSTRSTDTQYF
CDR3 DNA: TGTGCCAGCAGCTCGACTAGGAGCACAGATACGCAGTATTTT
D gene: -
clone size: -
V gene: TRBV5-6
J gene: TRBJ2-3
CDR3 length: 14

CDR3 protein: CASSQAGLATDTQYF
CDR3 DNA: TGTGCCAGCAGCCAAGCGGGACTAGCGACAGATACGCAGTATTTT
D gene: TRBD2
clone size: -
V gene: TRBV7-2
J gene: TRBJ2-3
CDR3 length: 15

CDR3 protein: CASSLTSSSYNEQFF
CDR3 DNA: TGTGCCAGCAGCTTAACTAGCAGCTCCTACAATGAGCAGTTCTTC
D gene: -
clone size: -
V gene: TRBV5-4
J gene: TRBJ2-1
CDR3 length: 15

CDR3 protein: CASSQGRLGGGVYEQYF
CDR3 DNA: TGTGCCAGCAGCCAAGGGCGACTTGGCGGGGGGGTCTACGAGCAGTACTTC
D gene: TRBD2
clone size: -
V gene: TRBV4-2
J gene: TRBJ2-7
CDR3 length: 17

CDR3 protein: CASSPERGGVKNIQYF
CDR3 DNA: TGTGCCAGCAGCCCCGAGCGGGGGGGGGTCAAAAACATTCAGTACTTC
D gene: TRBD2
clone size: -
V gene: TRBV7-2
J gene: TRBJ2-4
CDR3 length: 16

CDR3 protein: CASSLGQGGQPQHF
CDR3 DNA: TGCGCCAGCAGCTTGGGACAGGGTGGCCAGCCCCAGCATTTT
D gene: TRBD1
clone size: -
V gene: TRBV5-1
J gene: TRBJ1-5
CDR3 length: 14

CDR3 protein: CASSFFWGVSYNEQFF
CDR3 DNA: TGTGCCAGCAGCTTTTTTTGGGGGGTTTCCTACAATGAGCAGTTCTTC
D gene: -
clone size: -
V gene: TRBV7-8
J gene: TRBJ2-1
CDR3 length: 16

CDR3 protein: CASSLGGQGFGNEQFF
CDR3 DNA: TGTGCCAGCAGCTTGGGGGGACAGGGGTTCGGCAATGAGCAGTTCTTC
D gene: TRBD1
clone size: -
V gene: TRBV5-6
J gene: TRBJ2-1
CDR3 length: 16

CDR3 protein: CASSLDSSSPLHF
CDR3 DNA: TGCGCCAGCAGCCTAGACAGTTCTTCACCCCTCCACTTT
D gene: -
clone size: -
V gene: TRBV5-1
J gene: TRBJ1-6
CDR3 length: 13

CDR3 protein: CASSEWSGGADTQYF
CDR3 DNA: TGTGCCAGCAGTGAATGGAGCGGGGGGGCGGATACGCAGTATTTT
D gene: TRBD2
clone size: -
V gene: TRBV6-4
J gene: TRBJ2-3
CDR3 length: 15

CDR3 protein: CASSLRQARSNTGELFF
CDR3 DNA: TGTGCCAGCAGCTTAAGGCAGGCCCGAAGCAACACCGGGGAGCTGTTTTTT
D gene: -
clone size: -
V gene: TRBV13
J gene: TRBJ2-2
CDR3 length: 17

CDR3 protein: CASPGLSRGETQYF
CDR3 DNA: TGCGCCAGTCCCGGACTTTCCCGAGGGGAGACCCAGTACTTC
D gene: -
clone size: once
V gene: TRBV10-1
J gene: TRBJ2-5
CDR3 length: 14

CDR3 protein: CASSVPSGTGANVLTF
CDR3 DNA: TGTGCCAGCAGTGTTCCTTCGGGAACTGGGGCCAACGTCCTGACTTTC
D gene: -
clone size: -
V gene: TRBV6-1
J gene: TRBJ2-6
CDR3 length: 16

CDR3 protein: CASSSDRVGSPLHF
CDR3 DNA: TGTGCCAGCAGCTCAGACAGGGTTGGTTCACCCCTCCACTTT
D gene: TRBD1
clone size: -
V gene: TRBV7-8
J gene: TRBJ1-6
CDR3 length: 14

CDR3 protein: CASTPLGTAADGYTF
CDR3 DNA: TGTGCCAGCACCCCCTTGGGGACAGCGGCTGATGGCTACACCTTC
D gene: TRBD1
clone size: once
V gene: TRBV27
J gene: TRBJ1-2
CDR3 length: 15

CDR3 protein: CASRRGWGEQYF
CDR3 DNA: TGTGCCAGCAGACGGGGGTGGGGCGAGCAGTACTTC
D gene: -
clone size: -
V gene: TRBV5-6
J gene: TRBJ2-7
CDR3 length: 12

CDR3 protein: CASSQGTGVAQPQHF
CDR3 DNA: TGTGCCAGCAGTCAAGGGACAGGGGTTGCTCAGCCCCAGCATTTT
D gene: TRBD1
clone size: -
V gene: TRBV6-5
J gene: TRBJ1-5
CDR3 length: 15

CDR3 protein: CATSRALGLLNTGELFF
CDR3 DNA: TGTGCCACCAGCAGAGCCCTTGGACTACTTAACACCGGGGAGCTGTTTTTT
D gene: -
clone size: -
V gene: TRBV15
J gene: TRBJ2-2
CDR3 length: 17

CDR3 protein: CASSSTGVEGYGYTF
CDR3 DNA: TGTGCCAGCAGTTCCACAGGGGTGGAAGGCTATGGCTACACCTTC
D gene: TRBD1
clone size: -
V gene: TRBV2
J gene: TRBJ1-2
CDR3 length: 15

CDR3 protein: CASSIPGSYNEQFF
CDR3 DNA: TGTGCCAGTAGTATCCCCGGGAGCTACAATGAGCAGTTCTTC
D gene: -
clone size: -
V gene: TRBV19
J gene: TRBJ2-1
CDR3 length: 14